This is a list of T cell receptor beta chains from one sample in a study of CD8+ T cells in alopecia areata. Sequencing was performed with immunoSEQ multiplex PCR; in TCRdb, only in-frame clones are kept and a portion is missing. There are 7,000 to 9,500 clones in the sample; around 52% occur only once, and around 14% lies in the top ten. The sample consisted of skin, taken at week 0. These receptors were obtained from a human donor with alopecia areata. Both conserved end residues are part of each CDR3. A D gene is named only where the DNA matches it firmly. Clone size, where shown, is once, few, many, or a class for clones that have expanded.

>TRBD2|TRBV19|TRBJ2-5|few
TGTGCCAGTAGTATCAGCGGGAGGACCCAAGAGACCCAGTACTTC
CASSISGRTQETQYF
>.|TRBV6-5|TRBJ1-2|.
TGTGCCAGCAGTTTCCGGGCCTCCGGGGGCTACACCTTC
CASSFRASGGYTF
>TRBD1|TRBV9|TRBJ2-2|.
TGTGCCAGCAGCGTAGCGGACAGGGCGAACACCGGGGAGCTGTTTTTT
CASSVADRANTGELFF
>.|TRBV4-3|TRBJ1-1|.
TGCGCCAGCAGCCAAGGGGGCGGGTTGGAGAGTAGGGCTTTCTTT
CASSQGGGLESRAFF
>.|TRBV7-8|TRBJ1-6|.
TGTGCCAGCAGCTTACCCGGGTCACCCCTCCACTTT
CASSLPGSPLHF
>.|TRBV7-8|TRBJ1-3|few
TGTGCCAGCAGGCCCCTGGGCGCGACTGGAAACACCATATATTTT
CASRPLGATGNTIYF
>TRBD2|TRBV7-6|TRBJ2-1|.
TGTGCCAGCAGCTTGACTAGCTACTACAATGAGCAGTTCTTC
CASSLTSYYNEQFF
>.|TRBV15|TRBJ2-7|.
TGTGCCACCAGCAGTCCTGGCACAACCTACGAGCAGTACTTC
CATSSPGTTYEQYF
>.|TRBV27|TRBJ1-1|.
TGTGCCAGCACCCCCCGGGGAGGAGGGAACACTGAAGCTTTCTTT
CASTPRGGGNTEAFF
>.|TRBV4-2|TRBJ2-1|.
TGTGCCAGCAGCGAGAACAATGAGCAGTTCTTC
CASSENNEQFF
>TRBD2|TRBV7-9|TRBJ2-1|few
TGTGCCAGCAGCCCACCATTACCACTAGCGGATTACAATGAGCAGTTCTTC
CASSPPLPLADYNEQFF
>TRBD1|TRBV6-5|TRBJ1-3|.
TGTGCCAGCAGTGTGACAGGGACCTCTGGAAACACCATATATTTT
CASSVTGTSGNTIYF
>TRBD1|TRBV7-2|TRBJ2-5|few
TGTGCCAGCAGCTGGGCGGCGACAGGGGGTGGAAAAGAGACCCAGTACTTC
CASSWAATGGGKETQYF
>TRBD2|TRBV18|TRBJ2-2|.
TGTGCCAGCTCAATAATCGGGAGGATAAACACCGGGGAGCTGTTTTTT
CASSIIGRINTGELFF
>TRBD2|TRBV18|TRBJ2-7|few
TGTGCCAGCTCACTTTCTCTAGCGGGCGTATTAACCTACGAGCAGTACTTC
CASSLSLAGVLTYEQYF
>TRBD1|TRBV5-1|TRBJ2-1|.
TGCGCCAGCAGCTTGTCGGCCTGGCCAAGATCCGGGACAGGGGAAAATGAGCAGTTCTTC
CASSLSAWPRSGTGENEQFF
>.|TRBV6-1|TRBJ2-1|.
TGTGCCAGCAGTGGTACGGTGGCCTACAATGAGCAGTTCTTC
CASSGTVAYNEQFF
>.|TRBV27|TRBJ2-2|.
TGTGCCAGCAGTGGCTACCTTAGCCAAGGGAACACCGGGGAGCTGTTTTTT
CASSGYLSQGNTGELFF
>.|TRBV6-1|TRBJ1-5|once
TGTGCCAGCAGTTCGCGGACGGGTAATCAGCCCCAGCATTTT
CASSSRTGNQPQHF
>TRBD1|TRBV5-4|TRBJ1-2|.
TGTGCCAGCAGCTTGGACCGGGACAGCTATGGCTACACCTTC
CASSLDRDSYGYTF
>.|TRBV6-5|TRBJ2-7|.
TGTGCCAGTTCCCCACGGGAAGGCTACGAGCAGTACTTC
CASSPREGYEQYF
>TRBD2|TRBV28|TRBJ2-4|.
TGTGCCAGCAGGGATACCGCTAGCGGGACAAAAAACATTCAGTACTTC
CASRDTASGTKNIQYF
>TRBD2|TRBV29-1|TRBJ2-5|.
TGCAGCGTACTAACGCGGAGCGGGGTCTTGGAGACCCAGTACTTC
CSVLTRSGVLETQYF
>.|TRBV6-1|TRBJ1-1|.
TGTGCCAGCAGTCGCGGACACTTGAGCACTGAAGCTTTCTTT
CASSRGHLSTEAFF
>TRBD2|TRBV9|TRBJ2-7|medium-sized
TGTGCCAGCAGCGTAGCCTCGACTAGCGGGAGCGAGCAGTACTTC
CASSVASTSGSEQYF
>TRBD2|TRBV4-3|TRBJ2-7|once
TGCGCCAGCAGCCAAGGGACTAGCGCCTACGAGCAGTACTTC
CASSQGTSAYEQYF
>TRBD1|TRBV5-1|TRBJ1-1|.
TGCGCCAGCAGAGACATACAGGGGCCCGGAGCTTTCTTT
CASRDIQGPGAFF
>.|TRBV9|TRBJ2-1|.
TGTGCCAGCAGCGGTCCCGCCTACTTGGGTTACAATGAGCAGTTCTTC
CASSGPAYLGYNEQFF
>TRBD1|TRBV28|TRBJ2-1|once
TGTGCCAGCAGACATAACAGGGGGCCTTACAATGAGCAGTTCTTC
CASRHNRGPYNEQFF
>TRBD1|TRBV25-1|TRBJ1-3|.
TGTGCCAGCAGTGAGACAGGGGGTCTGGCTGGAAACACCATATATTTT
CASSETGGLAGNTIYF
>.|TRBV19|TRBJ1-1|.
TGTGCCAGTTTGGACGGTGGGTTAGGGAACACTGAAGCTTTCTTT
CASLDGGLGNTEAFF
>TRBD2|TRBV5-1|TRBJ2-2|.
TGCGCCAGCAGCTTGGCAGCGGGAGGTAACACCGGGGAGCTGTTTTTT
CASSLAAGGNTGELFF
>.|TRBV30|TRBJ2-5|once
TGTGCCTGGAGTACCAGCGTGGAGACCCAGTACTTC
CAWSTSVETQYF
>.|TRBV11-3|TRBJ2-1|few
TGTGCCAGCAGCTTCGAGACGCCGACCTACAATGAGCAGTTCTTC
CASSFETPTYNEQFF